This entry lists 25 T cell receptor beta chains sequenced from one sample in a study of cytotoxic CD8 clonotypes in ibrutinib-treated CLL. Sequencing was performed with immunoSEQ multiplex PCR; in TCRdb, only in-frame clones are kept and a portion is missing. The sample lists about 330,000 clones, roughly 67% occurring once. The source material was PBMCs, sampled after 36 months of ibrutinib treatment. The origin of the receptors is a human donor with chronic lymphocytic leukemia.

The V gene is TRBV9, the J gene TRBJ2-5; D possibly corresponds to TRBD1 (5 bases). Trimming left V 0 bases short and J 7 bases short, with 19 bases between. CDR3 length: 16 amino acids. Germline V gene sequence: CDR1 SGDLS, CDR2 YYNGEE. DNA for the CDR3: TGTGCCAGCAGCGTAGCTACGAGAATAGGTGGGGCGACCCAGTACTTC. As protein: CASSVATRIGGATQYF.

V and J are TRBV27 and TRBJ1-1; D may be TRBD1 (5 bases). This CDR3 contains 14 residues. The V end lost 2 bases, the J end lost 7 bases, and 14 bases lay between the germline ends. Germline CDR1 reads MNHEY; CDR2 reads SMNVEV (reference sequence). CDR3 sequence reads: CASSLVPGTGEAFF. CDR3 nucleotide sequence: TGTGCCAGCAGTTTAGTACCGGGGACTGGTGAAGCTTTCTTT.

This clone has only a few counts. The chain carries TRBV18 and TRBJ2-7; D remains ambiguous. CDR3 length: 14 residues. Germline V gene sequence: CDR1 KGHSH, CDR2 LQKENI. Trimming pared 1 base from V and 3 bases from J, leaving 10 bases between. CDR3 sequence: CASSPRHRSYEQYF. DNA for the CDR3: TGTGCCAGCTCACCACGTCACAGAAGCTACGAGCAGTACTTC.

This clone has a handful of counts. V is TRBV14 and J is TRBJ2-3; TRBD1 matches at 10 bases. This CDR3 spans 17 amino acids. With V trimmed by 3 bases and J by 6 bases, 12 bases remained unmatched. CDR1 is SGHDN and CDR2 is FVKESK in the germline V gene. The CDR3 region is CASSHIPRDRGRDTQYF. The CDR3 nucleotides are TGTGCCAGCAGCCACATTCCCCGGGACAGGGGCAGGGATACGCAGTATTTT.

V usage is TRBV6-6 and J usage is TRBJ2-1; D possibly corresponds to TRBD2 (5 bases). With 7 bases removed from V and 4 bases from J, the gap between germline ends came to 14 bases. Germline V gene lookup returns CDR1 MNHNY and CDR2 SVGAGI (reference sequence). The CDR3 has 14 residues. Here the CDR3 DNA reads TGTGCCAGCACCACCCCAGGAGGATACAATGAGCAGTTCTTC. Encoded protein: CASTTPGGYNEQFF.

The rearrangement joins TRBV6-5 to TRBJ2-7; the D is unclear. V dropped 5 bases and J dropped 2 bases, with 10 bases sitting between them. The CDR3 extends over 13 amino acids. The V gene's germline CDR1 is MNHEY and CDR2 SVGAGI. Written as DNA, the CDR3 is TGTGCCAGCAGTCACCGTAAGGCCTACGAGCAGTACTTC. Its translation is CASSHRKAYEQYF.

The rearrangement joins TRBV25-1 to TRBJ2-5; perhaps TRBD2 as D (6 bases). The CDR3 has 11 residues. The germline CDR1 and CDR2 sequences are MGHDK and SYGVNS. Trimming cost V 6 bases and J 5 bases, with 7 bases left between them. CDR3 region: CASSAGETQYF. The CDR3 DNA sequence: TGTGCCAGCAGCGCGGGGGAGACCCAGTACTTC.

The J gene is TRBJ1-5, the V gene TRBV27, with D tentatively TRBD1 (5 bases). Looked up from germline, CDR1 is MNHEY and CDR2 is SMNVEV (reference sequence). Trimming stripped 4 bases from V and 6 bases from J, with 13 bases between. This CDR3 spans 14 amino acids. The CDR3 reads CASSSSLGVQPQHF. The CDR3, as DNA: TGTGCCAGCAGTTCCTCTCTGGGGGTTCAGCCCCAGCATTTT.

V gene TRBV2 combines with J gene TRBJ1-6; TRBD1 aligns across 7 bases. The CDR3 contains 14 residues. Germline V gene sequence: CDR1 SNHLY, CDR2 FYNNEI. V gave up 10 bases and J gave up 7 bases; unmatched junction bases: 10. CDR3 DNA: TGTGCCACCACTGGGACAGTTTTGAATTCACCCCTCCACTTT. It translates to CATTGTVLNSPLHF.

The J gene is TRBJ2-7, the V gene TRBV29-1; maybe TRBD2 (5 bases). Germline assignment: CDR1 SQVTM and CDR2 ANQGSEA. Trimming took off 4 bases at V and 2 bases at J, with 12 bases between the two ends. This CDR3 comprises 13 residues. CDR3 in amino acids: CSVVASRTYEQYF. Here the CDR3 DNA reads TGCAGCGTTGTTGCTAGCCGTACCTACGAGCAGTACTTC.

The chain has TRBV30 and TRBJ1-1; no firm D call. The germline gives CDR1 GTSNPN, CDR2 SVGIG (reference sequence). The V end lost 4 bases, the J end lost 4 bases, and 16 bases lay between the germline ends. This CDR3 has 14 residues. The CDR3 spells CAWIGLFRSTEAFF. The CDR3 DNA sequence: TGTGCCTGGATTGGTCTTTTCCGTTCCACTGAAGCTTTCTTT.

The chain has TRBV5-1 and TRBJ2-3; tentative D call: TRBD1 (6 bases). Per germline, CDR1 SGHRS and CDR2 YFSETQ. The CDR3 extends over 16 amino acids. Trimming shortened V by 4 bases and J by 2 bases, and 17 bases separated the two germline ends. CDR3 sequence: CASSETGSSVTDTQYF. The CDR3 bases are TGCGCCAGCAGCGAAACAGGGTCTTCGGTCACAGATACGCAGTATTTT.

This sequence joins TRBV18 and TRBJ2-7; 7 nucleotides agree with TRBD2. Germline CDR1 reads KGHSH; CDR2 reads LQKENI. This CDR3 has 17 residues. V gave up 4 bases and J gave up 6 bases; unmatched junction bases: 18. As DNA, the CDR3 is TGTGCCAGCTCACTGGGGAGGAGGGCGGGAGTTCCGTCCGAGCAGTACTTC. It translates to CASSLGRRAGVPSEQYF. Full variable domain (remainder filled in from reference TRBV18 and TRBJ2-7): NAGVMQNPRHLVRRRGQEARLRCSPMKGHSHVYWYRQLPEEGLKFMVYLQKENIIDESGMPKERFSAEFPKEGPSILRIQQVVRGDSAAYFCASSLGRRAGVPSEQYFGPGTRLTVT.

This clone has only one observation. The V and J genes are TRBV11-2 and TRBJ2-5; D not certain. Germline loops: CDR1 SGHAT, CDR2 FQNNGV. Deletions cut 4 bases from V and 4 bases from J, with 13 bases between. This CDR3 is 14 amino acids long. The CDR3 DNA follows: TGTGCCAGCAGCTCCCCGGCCAGAGGAGAGACCCAGTACTTC. This sequence encodes CASSSPARGETQYF.

The rearrangement links TRBV2 to TRBJ1-2, with D tentatively TRBD1 (5 bases). Trimming removed 7 bases from V and 3 bases from J, with 15 bases in between. This CDR3 is 14 amino acids long. Germline assignment: CDR1 SNHLY and CDR2 FYNNEI. The CDR3 nucleotides are TGTGCCAGCACCTCTTCGGGGGAGGACTATGGCTACACCTTC. Translated: CASTSSGEDYGYTF.

This clone was counted between two and nine times. CDR3 sequence (DNA): TGCGCCAGCAGCTTGGGTCGGGCAGGGACCTACAATGAGCAGTTCTTC. Its translation: CASSLGRAGTYNEQFF. The chain is built from TRBV5-1 and TRBJ2-1; the D gene is possibly TRBD1 (5 bases). The germline gives CDR1 SGHRS, CDR2 YFSETQ. Trimming removed 0 bases from V and 2 bases from J, with 12 bases in between. This CDR3 is built from 16 residues.

J is TRBJ1-2 and V is TRBV9; no firm D call. In germline, CDR1 is SGDLS, CDR2 YYNGEE. The V gene lost 0 bases and the J gene lost 8 bases, with 14 bases spanning the gap. CDR3 length equals 14 residues. CDR3 nucleotides: TGTGCCAGCAGCGTAGGCCCGGGCACTGGAGGCTACACCTTC. Protein: CASSVGPGTGGYTF. Full variable domain (missing parts from reference TRBV9 and TRBJ1-2): DSGVTQTPKHLITATGQRVTLRCSPRSGDLSVYWYQQSLDQGLQFLIQYYNGEERAKGNILERFSAQQFPDLHSELNLSSLELGDSALYFCASSVGPGTGGYTFGSGTRLTVV.

This chain links TRBV5-6 with TRBJ2-7; D is possibly TRBD1 or TRBD2 (5 bases each). The ends were cut back, 4 bases at V and 4 bases at J, with 9 bases in the middle. The CDR3 extends over 12 amino acids. Per germline, CDR1 SGHDT and CDR2 YYEEEE. CDR3 region: CASSQGRYEQYF. CDR3 coding DNA: TGTGCCAGCAGCCAGGGACGATACGAGCAGTACTTC. Drawing the rest from reference TRBV5-6 and TRBJ2-7, the complete variable domain is DAGVTQSPTHLIKTRGQQVTLRCSPKSGHDTVSWYQQALGQGPQFIFQYYEEEERQRGNFPDRFSGHQFPNYSSELNVNALLLGDSALYLCASSQGRYEQYFGPGTRLTVT.

The J gene is TRBJ2-3, the V gene TRBV7-3; D possibly matches TRBD1 or TRBD2 (5 bases each). CDR1 SGHTA and CDR2 FQGTGA come from the germline V gene. The V gene lost 1 base and the J gene lost 2 bases, with 10 bases spanning the gap. The CDR3 contains 15 residues. Here the CDR3 DNA reads TGTGCCAGCAGCTTAAGGGACGGGTACACAGATACGCAGTATTTT. Protein: CASSLRDGYTDTQYF.

V gene TRBV19 combines with J gene TRBJ1-2, with D perhaps TRBD1 (5 bases). Germline loops: CDR1 LNHDA, CDR2 SQIVND (reference sequence). V lost 5 bases, J lost 4 bases, and 14 bases lay in between. The CDR3 totals 14 residues. The CDR3 sequence: CASSSRGRLYGYTF. DNA for the CDR3: TGTGCCAGTAGTTCGCGGGGGAGACTCTATGGCTACACCTTC.

The genes are TRBV5-1 and TRBJ1-6; 7 bases map to TRBD1. J gave up 14 bases and V 7 bases, and 15 bases lay outside the gene matches. The CDR3 is 14 residues long. Germline CDR1 SGHRS, CDR2 YFSETQ. The CDR3 is CASGDSFTGKALHF. CDR3 nucleotides: TGCGCCAGCGGGGACAGTTTTACGGGGAAGGCCCTCCACTTT.

The V and J genes are TRBV18 and TRBJ2-3; D possibly corresponds to TRBD1 (5 bases). V shed 1 base and J shed 3 bases, with 17 bases lying between them. Germline loops: CDR1 KGHSH, CDR2 LQKENI. The CDR3 is made up of 17 amino acids. CDR3 region: CASSPLGLQPKTDTQYF. The DNA for the CDR3 is TGTGCCAGCTCACCACTGGGGCTCCAGCCGAAAACAGATACGCAGTATTTT.

The gene calls are TRBV6-6 and TRBJ2-7, with D perhaps TRBD1 or TRBD2 (6 bases each). The CDR3 covers 14 residues. The V gene's germline CDR1 is MNHNY and CDR2 SVGAGI (reference sequence). V gave up 8 bases and J gave up 6 bases, with 20 bases separating them. CDR3 sequence (DNA): TGTGCCAGCGGGAAAACGGGGGCGCGGGGCGAGCAGTACTTC. Amino acid sequence: CASGKTGARGEQYF.

The chain has TRBV1 and TRBJ2-3. TRBV1 is reported as a pseudogene. This CDR3 region has 12 residues. Here the CDR3 DNA reads TGCACCAGCAGCCAAGTGCCAGATACGCAGTATTTT. This encodes CTSSQVPDTQYF.

The CDR3 sequence: CASSEYPSYEQYF. As DNA, the CDR3 is TGTGCCAGCAGCGAATACCCCTCCTACGAGCAGTACTTC. The chain links TRBV9 to TRBJ2-7, with D hard to call. The germline V gene encodes CDR1 SGDLS and CDR2 YYNGEE. CDR3 length equals 13 residues. V gave up 3 bases and J gave up 0 bases, with 7 bases separating them.